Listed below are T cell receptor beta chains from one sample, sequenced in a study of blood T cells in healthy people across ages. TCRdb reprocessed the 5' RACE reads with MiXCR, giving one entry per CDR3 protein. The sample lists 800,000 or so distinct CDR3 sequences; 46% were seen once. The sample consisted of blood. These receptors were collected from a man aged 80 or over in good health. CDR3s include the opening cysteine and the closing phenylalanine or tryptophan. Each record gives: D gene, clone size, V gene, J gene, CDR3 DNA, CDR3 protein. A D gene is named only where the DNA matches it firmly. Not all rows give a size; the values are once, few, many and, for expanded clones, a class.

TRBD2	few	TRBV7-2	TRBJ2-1	TGTGCCAGCAGCTTAGTATATAGCGGGAGTTTCAATGAGCAGTTCTTC	CASSLVYSGSFNEQFF
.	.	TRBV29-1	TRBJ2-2	TGCAGCGGAAGGGAGCGGGTAGACACCGGGGAGCTGTTTTTT	CSGRERVDTGELFF
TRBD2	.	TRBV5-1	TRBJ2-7	TGCGCCAGCACATTAGCGGGAGTAAGAAACGAGCAGTACTTC	CASTLAGVRNEQYF
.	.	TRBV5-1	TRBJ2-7	TGCGCCAGCAGCTTGGGGATTAGTGGGAGCTCCTACAATGAGCAGTACTTC	CASSLGISGSSYNEQYF
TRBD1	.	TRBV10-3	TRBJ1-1	TGTGCCATCCAGGGGTCGGGACAGCTTAACATGAACACTGAAGCTTTCTTT	CAIQGSGQLNMNTEAFF
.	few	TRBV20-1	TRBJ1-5	TGCAGTGCTAGAAAGGAGGGACGGAACAATCAGCCCCAGCATTTT	CSARKEGRNNQPQHF
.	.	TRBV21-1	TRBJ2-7	TGTGCCAGCAGCACGACCGTCGGGGGGGCGGGTACCTACGAGCAGTACTTC	CASSTTVGGAGTYEQYF
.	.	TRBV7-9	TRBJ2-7	TGTGCCAGCAGCCCCAGGGGGGCTAACACCTACGAGCAGTACTTC	CASSPRGANTYEQYF
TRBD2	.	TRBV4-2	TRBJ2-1	TGTGCCAGCAGCCAAGCGGGGACTAGCTCCTACAATGAGCAGTTCTTC	CASSQAGTSSYNEQFF
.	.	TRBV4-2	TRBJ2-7	TGTGCCAGCCGCCAAGATGGAGGGGCTGAGGGCTACAATGAGCAGTACTTC	CASRQDGGAEGYNEQYF
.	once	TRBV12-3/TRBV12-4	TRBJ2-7	TGTGCCAGCAGTACCGGGCTAACTGGTTCCGAGCAGTACTTC	CASSTGLTGSEQYF
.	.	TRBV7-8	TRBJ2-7	TGTGCCAGCAGCTTAGGTCTCTTAGCGGACGAGCAGTACTTC	CASSLGLLADEQYF
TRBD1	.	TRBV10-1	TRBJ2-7	TGCGCCAGCAGTGGGGGGAAAGGGGGCAGCGAGCAGTACTTC	CASSGGKGGSEQYF
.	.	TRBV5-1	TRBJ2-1	TGCGCCAGCCCCGATAGCGGCCCCAATGAGCAGTTCTTC	CASPDSGPNEQFF
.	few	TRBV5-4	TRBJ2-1	TGTGCCAGCAGTTTAGACTGGACCCGGTCCTACAATGAGCAGTTCTTC	CASSLDWTRSYNEQFF
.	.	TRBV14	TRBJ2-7	TGTGCCAGCAGCCAGGGAGGTCTGCAGTACTTC	CASSQGGLQYF
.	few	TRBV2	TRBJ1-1	TGTGCCAGCAGTGACTGGATGGGGAACACTGAAGCTTTCTTT	CASSDWMGNTEAFF
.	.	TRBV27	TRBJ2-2	TGTGCCAGCAGTGATGTGGAGGGGACCGGGGAGCTGTTTTTT	CASSDVEGTGELFF